One and the same sample provided the 25 T cell receptor beta chains below, sequenced in a study of CD8+ T cells in alopecia areata. RNA extraction and reverse transcription yielded cDNA as sequencing template. Generated by immunoSEQ multiplex PCR, the TCRdb table keeps only in-frame clones and is missing some. The repertoire holds some 240,000 clones, with roughly 57% as singletons. Sequenced here: CD4+ T cells sorted from blood, sampled at week 0. The receptors originated from a human donor with alopecia areata.

With respect to this clone: Other DNA sequences in this specimen translate into the identical CDR3. V usage is TRBV30 and J usage is TRBJ1-1; D is undetermined. The CDR3 extends over 10 amino acids. Trimming shortened V by 5 bases and J by 5 bases, and 6 bases separated the two germline ends. Germline CDR1 and CDR2: GTSNPN and SVGIG (reference sequence). CDR3 DNA: TGTGCCTGGGGGAGAACTGAAGCTTTCTTT. This encodes CAWGRTEAFF.

The rearrangement uses TRBV30 and TRBJ1-2; 8 bases are a match to TRBD1. The J segment lost 1 base and the V segment lost 1 base, leaving 5 bases of the junction unmatched. The CDR3 sequence is 15 residues long. CDR1 GTSNPN and CDR2 SVGIG come from the germline V gene (reference sequence). The DNA for the CDR3 is TGTGCCTGGAGTGCCACAGGGGGTGGTAACTATGGCTACACCTTC. Protein: CAWSATGGGNYGYTF.

This chain links TRBV2 with TRBJ2-7, with TRBD1 identical over 11 bases. The V and J ends lost 6 bases and 2 bases, in that order; junction bases with no gene match: 6. CDR3 length: 15 amino acids. Germline V gene sequence: CDR1 SNHLY, CDR2 FYNNEI. CDR3 protein: CASRDRGRSTYEQYF. The CDR3 DNA sequence: TGTGCCAGCAGGGACAGGGGGCGATCCACCTACGAGCAGTACTTC.

The V call is TRBV9, the J call TRBJ1-2, with D uncertain. The V end was cut by 0 bases, the J end by 6 bases, with 15 bases between. The CDR3 sequence is 15 residues long. Germline CDR1 is SGDLS and CDR2 is YYNGEE. CDR3 amino acids: CASSVARTSPHGYTF. For the CDR3, the DNA is TGTGCCAGCAGCGTAGCCCGCACCAGCCCCCATGGCTACACCTTC.

The V call is TRBV5-8, the J call TRBJ1-5; D unclear. Germline V gene data show CDR1 as SGHTS and CDR2 as YDEGEE. Trimming took 1 base from V and 9 from J, leaving 11 bases between them. CDR3 length equals 13 residues. This CDR3 reads CASSLSSEGPQHF. The CDR3 coding sequence is TGTGCCAGCAGCTTGTCTAGCGAGGGGCCCCAGCATTTT.

J is TRBJ1-2 and V is TRBV2; a weak D match, TRBD1 (5 bases). Germline CDR1 SNHLY, CDR2 FYNNEI. The CDR3 has 11 residues. Trimming left V 6 bases short and J 8 bases short, with 10 bases between. The CDR3 protein is CASRTDKGYTF. For the CDR3, the DNA is TGTGCCAGCAGGACGGACAAAGGCTACACCTTC.

The rearrangement uses TRBV7-6 and TRBJ1-4; D unresolved. Germline V gives CDR1 SGHVS, CDR2 FNYEAQ. The V and J ends lost 5 bases and 0 bases respectively, with 10 bases between them. The CDR3 spans 15 residues. Here the CDR3 reads CASSGHRATNEKLFF. In nucleotides, the CDR3 is TGTGCCAGCAGCGGGCACAGAGCAACTAATGAAAAACTGTTTTTT. The complete variable domain, with remaining parts taken from reference TRBV7-6 and TRBJ1-4, reads GAGVSQSPRYKVTKRGQDVALRCDPISGHVSLYWYRQALGQGPEFLTYFNYEAQQDKSGLPNDRFSAERPEGSISTLTIQRTEQRDSAMYRCASSGHRATNEKLFFGSGTQLSVL.

This clone was picked up a small number of times. V is TRBV18 and J is TRBJ1-1; TRBD1 aligns across 8 bases. V lost 7 bases, J lost 1 base, and 2 bases stayed unmatched. This CDR3 spans 13 amino acids. CDR1 is KGHSH and CDR2 is LQKENI in the germline V gene. DNA for the CDR3: TGTGCCAGCTTTCAGGGGGCGAACACTGAAGCTTTCTTT. Its protein is CASFQGANTEAFF.

The gene calls are TRBV11-2 and TRBJ2-7; 11 positions match TRBD2. The V gene's germline CDR1 is SGHAT and CDR2 FQNNGV. With V trimmed by 5 bases and J by 4 bases, 10 bases remained unmatched. CDR3 length: 16 amino acids. The CDR3 is CASSPWGTSGTYEQYF. CDR3 bases: TGTGCCAGCAGCCCCTGGGGGACTAGCGGTACTTACGAGCAGTACTTC.

This clone was detected only a few times. The chain has TRBV27 and TRBJ2-2, with 8 bases that match TRBD2. The V gene's germline CDR1 is MNHEY and CDR2 SMNVEV (reference sequence). Germline trimming cut 10 bases from V and 2 bases from J; bases unmatched to any gene: 12. The CDR3 has 16 amino acids. The CDR3 sequence: CATSPQREINTGELFF. The CDR3 bases are TGTGCCACTTCGCCCCAGCGGGAGATTAACACCGGGGAGCTGTTTTTT.

The chain employs TRBV30 and TRBJ1-5; a possible D gene is TRBD1 (5 bases). Trimming took off 0 bases at V and 8 bases at J, with 11 bases between the two ends. Germline-derived CDR1 and CDR2 are GTSNPN and SVGIG (reference sequence). The CDR3 consists of 13 residues. The CDR3 spells CAWSVGERKPQHF. CDR3 coding DNA: TGTGCCTGGAGTGTGGGGGAAAGAAAGCCCCAGCATTTT.

This clone has just a few counts. The chain joins TRBV5-6 to TRBJ2-5; weak D call: TRBD1 (6 bases). With 3 bases removed from V and 7 bases from J, the gap between germline ends came to 19 bases. Looked up from germline, CDR1 is SGHDT and CDR2 is YYEEEE. The CDR3 covers 15 residues. Here the CDR3 DNA reads TGTGCCAGCAGCTCCCCCAAACAGGGCCGGGTGACCCAGTACTTC. Its protein is CASSSPKQGRVTQYF.

V and J are TRBV29-1 and TRBJ2-7; D gene unclear. CDR1 and CDR2 from the germline V gene are SQVTM and ANQGSEA. The CDR3 runs to 13 residues. Trimming removed 8 bases from V and 0 bases from J, with 14 bases in between. CDR3 DNA sequence: TGCAGCCCCGGTTTCTGGGACTCCTACGAGCAGTACTTC. Protein product: CSPGFWDSYEQYF.

The sample holds a few counts of this clone. The chain employs TRBV2 and TRBJ2-5; 10 positions match TRBD2. The junction had 10 bases not matched to a gene; V was cut back by 10 bases and J by 5 bases. Germline assignment: CDR1 SNHLY and CDR2 FYNNEI. The CDR3 length is 14 residues. CDR3 residues: CATQPGLALETQYF. Written as DNA, the CDR3 is TGTGCCACCCAACCGGGACTAGCGTTGGAGACCCAGTACTTC.

The chain carries TRBV4-2 and TRBJ2-6; D is undetermined. Trimming stripped 0 bases from V and 0 bases from J, with 9 bases between. CDR3 length: 17 residues. Germline assignment: CDR1 LGHNA and CDR2 YNFKEQ. The CDR3 region has the DNA TGTGCCAGCAGCCAAGAGCAGGCCCGCTCTGGGGCCAACGTCCTGACTTTC. Amino acids: CASSQEQARSGANVLTF.

In this sample, this clone turned up many times. The chain uses TRBV2 and TRBJ1-1, with TRBD1 identical over 9 bases. CDR3 size: 13 residues. Losses at the gene ends were 6 bases for V and 7 bases for J; bases not matched to a gene: 6. Germline V CDR1 and CDR2: SNHLY, FYNNEI. CDR3 loop: CASSAQTGGEAFF. The CDR3 bases are TGTGCCAGCAGCGCTCAGACAGGGGGTGAAGCTTTCTTT.

The chain uses TRBV29-1 and TRBJ1-2, with D uncertain. The CDR3 has 11 amino acids. Germline V gene data show CDR1 as SQVTM and CDR2 as ANQGSEA. The germline V and J ends were trimmed by 3 bases and 8 bases, with 10 bases remaining between them. The DNA for the CDR3 is TGCAGCGTTGATGAGGTGGGCGGCTACACCTTC. Protein product: CSVDEVGGYTF.

The V call is TRBV6-5, the J call TRBJ1-5; a possible D gene is TRBD1 (5 bases). This CDR3 comprises 15 residues. V dropped 4 bases and J dropped 5 bases, with 15 bases sitting between them. The germline V gene encodes CDR1 MNHEY and CDR2 SVGAGI. DNA of the CDR3: TGTGCCAGCAGTTCCTTCGGTGGGGGGTATCAGCCCCAGCATTTT. Encoded protein: CASSSFGGGYQPQHF.

This sequence joins TRBV6-5 and TRBJ2-2; no definite D call. Trimming stripped 6 bases from V and 1 base from J, with 9 bases between. Germline CDR1 reads MNHEY; CDR2 reads SVGAGI. The CDR3 is 14 residues long. The CDR3 DNA is TGTGCCAGCAGAATCGACGGGAACACCGGGGAGCTGTTTTTT. Its translation is CASRIDGNTGELFF.

The rearrangement joins TRBV4-1 to TRBJ2-7; D gene uncertain. Germline CDR1 reads MGHRA; CDR2 reads YSYEKL. This CDR3 is built from 15 residues. V lost 0 bases to trimming and J lost 2 bases, with 11 bases between them. The CDR3 is CASSQDKWGAYEQYF. The CDR3 nucleotides are TGCGCCAGCAGCCAAGATAAATGGGGTGCCTACGAGCAGTACTTC.

The genes are TRBV23-1 and TRBJ2-1; tentatively, D is TRBD1 (5 bases). TRBV23-1 qualifies as an ORF whose function is uncertain. V was clipped by 2 bases and J by 14 bases, with 13 bases between them. The CDR3 extends over 12 amino acids. Here the CDR3 reads CASSQIGAREFF. In nucleotides, the CDR3 is TGCGCCAGCAGTCAAATAGGGGCTAGAGAGTTCTTC.

In this sample, this clone turned up a few times. The chain joins TRBV5-4 to TRBJ2-7; 10 nucleotides align to TRBD2. V was pared by 2 bases and J by 0 bases, with 5 bases of the junction left unmatched. In germline, CDR1 is SGHNT, CDR2 YYREEE (reference sequence). This CDR3 spans 16 amino acids. The CDR3 is CASSLSGTSVSYEQYF. The DNA of the CDR3 is TGTGCCAGCAGCTTATCCGGGACTAGCGTCTCCTACGAGCAGTACTTC. Variable domain in full (rest from reference TRBV5-4 and TRBJ2-7): ETGVTQSPTHLIKTRGQQVTLRCSSQSGHNTVSWYQQALGQGPQFIFQYYREEENGRGNFPPRFSGLQFPNYSSELNVNALELDDSALYLCASSLSGTSVSYEQYFGPGTRLTVT.

The chain uses TRBV5-5 and TRBJ1-6; D not certain. The germline V and J ends were trimmed by 4 bases and 7 bases, with 6 bases remaining between them. The length of the CDR3 is 12 residues. Per the germline V gene, CDR1 is SGHKS and CDR2 is YYEKEE (reference sequence). The DNA for the CDR3 is TGTGCCAGCAGCGTGCAGAATTCACCCCTCCACTTT. It translates to CASSVQNSPLHF.

This clone was recorded a few times. The rearrangement uses TRBV7-9 and TRBJ2-5, with 10 bases identical to TRBD2. J lost 2 bases, V lost 1 base, and 4 bases had no gene match. In germline, CDR1 is SEHNR, CDR2 FQNEAQ (reference sequence). The CDR3 has 16 residues. The CDR3 coding sequence is TGTGCCAGCAGCTTAGGAGCGGGAGGGCCTCAAGAGACCCAGTACTTC. Translation gives CASSLGAGGPQETQYF.

This clone appeared once. V is TRBV27 and J is TRBJ2-1; D not certain. The CDR3 sequence is 15 residues long. Germline V lookup: CDR1 MNHEY, CDR2 SMNVEV (reference sequence). The V and J ends lost 7 bases and 0 bases respectively, with 13 bases between them. The CDR3 DNA is TGTGCCAGCACCCATACCCTTAGCTCCTACAATGAGCAGTTCTTC. This translates into CASTHTLSSYNEQFF.